Sequencing of this T cell receptor beta chain was carried out in a study of blood T cell repertoires in COVID-19. The wider study: COVID-19 samples, acute and convalescent, were from the United States, Italy and Spain. In each case, the material was cDNA or gDNA derived from T cells, B-cell-depleted T cells, or PBMCs.

This CDR3 is built from 11 residues. From germline, CDR1 is SQVTM and CDR2 ANQGSEA. The V end lost 6 bases, the J end lost 6 bases, and 11 bases lay between the germline ends. In the source study's methods: Amplification with reference gene primers provided the estimates of nucleated cell counts. Produced via immunoSEQ multiplex PCR; TCRdb's table is partial and in-frame only. V, J and clone size are taken as reported in that table, and D and trimming were inferred from the DNA itself. The table shows approximately 45,000 clones, with about nine tenths occurring only once. The material sequenced was peripheral blood. This TCR derives from a human donor in a cohort sampled during active COVID-19. The chain employs TRBV29-1 and TRBJ1-1; D is unclear. CDR3 amino acids: CSVHFSAEAFF. As DNA, the CDR3 is TGCAGCGTGCACTTCTCGGCTGAAGCTTTCTTT.